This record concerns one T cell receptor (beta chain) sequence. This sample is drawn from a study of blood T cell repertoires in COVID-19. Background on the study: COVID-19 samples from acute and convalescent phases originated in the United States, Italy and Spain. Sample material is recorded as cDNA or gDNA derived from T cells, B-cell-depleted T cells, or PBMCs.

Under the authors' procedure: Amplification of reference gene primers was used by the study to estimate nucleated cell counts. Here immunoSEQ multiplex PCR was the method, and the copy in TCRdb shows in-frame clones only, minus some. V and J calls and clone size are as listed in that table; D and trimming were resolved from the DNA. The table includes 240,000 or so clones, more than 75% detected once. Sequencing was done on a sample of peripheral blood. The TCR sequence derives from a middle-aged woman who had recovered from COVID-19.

The CDR3, as DNA: TGTGCCAGCAGGGGGACTAGCGGATCCTACGAGCAGTACTTC. It is translated as CASRGTSGSYEQYF. V gene TRBV2 combines with J gene TRBJ2-7; 11 positions match TRBD2. The CDR3 consists of 14 residues. V was clipped by 6 bases and J by 1 base; unmatched bases: 2. CDR1 is SNHLY, CDR2 FYNNEI, per germline. Drawing the rest from reference TRBV2 and TRBJ2-7, the complete variable domain is EPEVTQTPSHQVTQMGQEVILRCVPISNHLYFYWYRQILGQKVEFLVSFYNNEISEKSEIFDDQFSVERPDGSNFTLKIRSTKLEDSAMYFCASRGTSGSYEQYFGPGTRLTVT.